This TCR beta chain was found in a study of blood T cell repertoires in COVID-19. Study in general: The United States, Italy and Spain provided the acute and convalescent COVID-19 samples.

Profiled with immunoSEQ multiplex PCR; TCRdb holds only in-frame clones, not every one. The sample yields fewer than 400,000 clones, roughly 85% seen once. The germline gives CDR1 SGHVS, CDR2 FQNEAQ. Trimming left V 1 base short and J 0 bases short, with 15 bases between. The CDR3 loop spans 17 amino acids. Sample: peripheral blood. This sequence originates from a woman aged 18-35 years with acute or convalescent COVID-19. The genes are TRBV7-8 and TRBJ1-1; no firm D call. The CDR3 nucleotides read TGTGCCAGCAGCTTAGTTTCGGGGAAGGGAGTGAACACTGAAGCTTTCTTT. Its translation is CASSLVSGKGVNTEAFF.